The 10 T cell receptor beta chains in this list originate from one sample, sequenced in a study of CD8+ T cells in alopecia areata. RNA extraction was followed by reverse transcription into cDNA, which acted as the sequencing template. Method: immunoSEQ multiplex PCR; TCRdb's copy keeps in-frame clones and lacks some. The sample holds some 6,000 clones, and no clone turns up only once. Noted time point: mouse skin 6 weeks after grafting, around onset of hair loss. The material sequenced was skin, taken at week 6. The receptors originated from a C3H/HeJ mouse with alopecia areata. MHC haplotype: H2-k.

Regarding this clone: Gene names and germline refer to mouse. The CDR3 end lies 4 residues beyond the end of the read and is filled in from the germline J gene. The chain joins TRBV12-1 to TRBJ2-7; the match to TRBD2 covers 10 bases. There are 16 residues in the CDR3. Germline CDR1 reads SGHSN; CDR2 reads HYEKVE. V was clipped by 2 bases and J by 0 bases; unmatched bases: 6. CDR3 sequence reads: CASSPELGGSSYEQYF. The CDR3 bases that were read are TGTGCCAGCTCTCCCGAACTGGGGGGGAGCTCCTAT.

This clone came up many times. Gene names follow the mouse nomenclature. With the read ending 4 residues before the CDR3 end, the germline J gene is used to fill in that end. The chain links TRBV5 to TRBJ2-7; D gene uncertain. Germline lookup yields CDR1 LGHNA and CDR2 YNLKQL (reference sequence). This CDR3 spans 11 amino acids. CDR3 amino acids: CASSTEYEQYF. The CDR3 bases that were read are TGTGCCAGCAGCACAGAATAT.

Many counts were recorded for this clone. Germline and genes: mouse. The chain's CDR3 is CASGDAEGADSDYTF. CDR3 bases read: TGTGCCAGCGGTGATGCGGAGGGGGCAGACTCC. This rearrangement joins TRBV13-2 to TRBJ1-2, with 7 bases that match TRBD1. Read sequence stops 4 residues before the CDR3 end, and the germline J gene provides the missing end. Germline CDR1 and CDR2: NNHNN and SYGAGS (reference sequence). The CDR3 runs to 15 residues. V was clipped by 0 bases and J by 3 bases; unmatched bases: 5.

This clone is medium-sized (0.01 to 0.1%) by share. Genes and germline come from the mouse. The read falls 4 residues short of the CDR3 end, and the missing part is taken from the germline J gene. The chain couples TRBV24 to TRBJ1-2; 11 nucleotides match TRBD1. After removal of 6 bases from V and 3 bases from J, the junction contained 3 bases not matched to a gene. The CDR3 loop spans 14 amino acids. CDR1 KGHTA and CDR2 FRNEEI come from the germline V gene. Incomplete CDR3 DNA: TGTGCCAGCAGCCCGGGACAGGGGGACTCC. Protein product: CASSPGQGDS. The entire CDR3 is CASSPGQGDSDYTF.

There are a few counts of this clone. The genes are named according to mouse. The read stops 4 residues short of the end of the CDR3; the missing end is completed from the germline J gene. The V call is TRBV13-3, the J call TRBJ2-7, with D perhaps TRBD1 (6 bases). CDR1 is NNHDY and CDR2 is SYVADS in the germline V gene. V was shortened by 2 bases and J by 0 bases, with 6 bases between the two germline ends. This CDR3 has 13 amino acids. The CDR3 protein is CASSDRGSYEQYF. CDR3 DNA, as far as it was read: TGTGCCAGCAGTGACAGGGGCTCCTAT.

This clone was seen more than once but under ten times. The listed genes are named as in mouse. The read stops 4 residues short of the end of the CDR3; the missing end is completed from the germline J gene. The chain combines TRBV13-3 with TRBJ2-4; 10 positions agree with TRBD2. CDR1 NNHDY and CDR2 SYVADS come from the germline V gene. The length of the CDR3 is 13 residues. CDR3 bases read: TGTGCCAGCAGTTGGGACTGGGGAAAC. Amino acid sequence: CASSWDWGN. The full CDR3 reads CASSWDWGNTLYF. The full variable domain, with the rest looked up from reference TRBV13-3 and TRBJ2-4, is EAAVTQSPRSKVAVTGGKVTLSCHQTNNHDYMYWYRQDTGHGLRLIHYSYVADSTEKGDIPDGYKASRPSQENFSLILELASLSQTAVYFCASSWDWGNTLYFGAGTRLSVL.

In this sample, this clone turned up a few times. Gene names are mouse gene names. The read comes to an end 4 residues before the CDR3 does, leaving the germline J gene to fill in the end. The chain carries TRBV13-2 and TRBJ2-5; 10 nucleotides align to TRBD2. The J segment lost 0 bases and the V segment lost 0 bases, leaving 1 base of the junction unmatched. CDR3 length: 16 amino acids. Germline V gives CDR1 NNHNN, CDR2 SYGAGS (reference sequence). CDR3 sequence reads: CASGDDWGGNQDTQYF. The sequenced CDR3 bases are TGTGCCAGCGGTGATGACTGGGGGGGGAACCAAGAC.

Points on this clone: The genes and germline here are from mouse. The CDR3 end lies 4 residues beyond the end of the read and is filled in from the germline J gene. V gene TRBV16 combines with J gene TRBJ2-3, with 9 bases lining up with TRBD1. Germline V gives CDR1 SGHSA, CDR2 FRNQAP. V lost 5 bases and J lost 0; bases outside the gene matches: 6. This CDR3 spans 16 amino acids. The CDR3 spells CASSPTGGSSAETLYF. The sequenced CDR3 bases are TGTGCAAGCAGCCCTACAGGGGGCTCTAGTGCAGAA.

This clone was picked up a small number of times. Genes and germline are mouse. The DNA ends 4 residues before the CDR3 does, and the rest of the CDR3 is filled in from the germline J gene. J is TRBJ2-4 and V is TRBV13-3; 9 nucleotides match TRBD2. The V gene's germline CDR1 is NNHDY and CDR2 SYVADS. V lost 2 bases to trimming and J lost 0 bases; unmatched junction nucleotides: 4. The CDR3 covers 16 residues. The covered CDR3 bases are TGTGCCAGCAGTGAAGACTGGGGGTCTAGTCAAAAC. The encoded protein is CASSEDWGSSQN. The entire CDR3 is CASSEDWGSSQNTLYF.

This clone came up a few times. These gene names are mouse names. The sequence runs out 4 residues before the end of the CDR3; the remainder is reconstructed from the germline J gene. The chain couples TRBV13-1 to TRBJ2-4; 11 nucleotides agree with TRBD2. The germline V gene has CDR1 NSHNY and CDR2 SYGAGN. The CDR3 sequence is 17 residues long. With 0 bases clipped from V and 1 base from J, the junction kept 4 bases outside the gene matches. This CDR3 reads CASSDDWGGAGQNTLYF. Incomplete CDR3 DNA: TGTGCCAGCAGTGATGACTGGGGGGGCGCGGGTCAAAAC.